Each of the 8 T cell receptor beta chains below was sequenced from the same sample in a study of cytomegalovirus exposure and HLA in healthy donors. 13 Jbeta primers and 60 Vbeta primers were used for the PCR. The method was immunoSEQ multiplex PCR; TCRdb's version includes in-frame clones alone and lacks a portion of them. The table lists a few hundred thousand clones, more than 60% of them singletons. What was sequenced was PBMCs. These receptors all come from a woman younger than 45 in good health and CMV-seronegative.

This clone has more than one count but fewer than ten. J is TRBJ1-3 and V is TRBV19; possibly TRBD1 for D (5 bases). Trimming pared 5 bases from V and 4 bases from J, leaving 12 bases between. The CDR3 covers 14 residues. CDR1 LNHDA and CDR2 SQIVND come from the germline V gene (reference sequence). CDR3 coding DNA: TGTGCCAGTAGTCCCCAGGGATTCGGAAACACCATATATTTT. Translation: CASSPQGFGNTIYF. Variable domain in full (rest from reference TRBV19 and TRBJ1-3): DGGITQSPKYLFRKEGQNVTLSCEQNLNHDAMYWYRQDPGQGLRLIYYSQIVNDFQKGDIAEGYSVSREKKESFPLTVTSAQKNPTAFYLCASSPQGFGNTIYFGEGSWLTVV.

The chain has TRBV10-1 and TRBJ1-4, with D maybe TRBD1 (6 bases). V lost 8 bases, J lost 5 bases, and 9 bases lay in between. The CDR3 spans 12 residues. Germline V lookup: CDR1 WNHNN, CDR2 SYGVQD (reference sequence). CDR3 DNA sequence: TGCGCCAGCCAGGGGACAAATGAAAAACTGTTTTTT. It is translated as CASQGTNEKLFF.

The rearrangement links TRBV7-9 to TRBJ1-4; 7 bases map to TRBD1. The J segment lost 8 bases and the V segment lost 6 bases, leaving 9 bases of the junction unmatched. CDR1 SEHNR and CDR2 FQNEAQ come from the germline V gene (reference sequence). The CDR3 runs to 14 residues. CDR3 in DNA: TGTGCCAGCAGTACAGGGGACAGCAACGAAAAACTGTTTTTT. Its protein product is CASSTGDSNEKLFF.

The chain has TRBV10-3 and TRBJ1-5; 7 nucleotides line up with TRBD1. Germline V CDR1 and CDR2: ENHRY, SYGVKD. The V and J ends lost 5 bases and 5 bases, in that order; junction bases with no gene match: 9. This CDR3 spans 15 amino acids. Here the CDR3 reads CAISLTRDRYQPQHF. The CDR3 DNA is TGTGCCATCAGTTTAACCCGGGACAGATATCAGCCCCAGCATTTT.

This rearrangement joins TRBV7-9 to TRBJ2-7; 11 bases map to TRBD1. V lost 5 bases to trimming and J lost 7 bases; unmatched junction nucleotides: 7. The CDR3 extends over 14 amino acids. The germline V gene has CDR1 SEHNR and CDR2 FQNEAQ (reference sequence). The DNA of the CDR3 is TGTGCCAGCAGCCCCGGACAGGGGGCATGGGAGCAGTACTTC. Protein product: CASSPGQGAWEQYF.

This clone was seen once. The chain joins TRBV6-1 to TRBJ1-2, with no clear D. The CDR3 spans 14 residues. Germline-derived CDR1 and CDR2 are MNHNS and SASEGT. Trimming took off 5 bases at V and 2 bases at J, with 12 bases between the two ends. The CDR3 coding sequence is TGTGCCAGCAGTCGTCCGGGCGGGAACTATGGCTACACCTTC. Amino acids: CASSRPGGNYGYTF.

A single count supports this clone. V gene TRBV6-1 combines with J gene TRBJ1-2; D remains ambiguous. Trimming stripped 10 bases from V and 0 bases from J, with 12 bases between. Germline CDR1 is MNHNS and CDR2 is SASEGT. CDR3 length: 13 amino acids. DNA for the CDR3: TGTGCCACCCGGGTTGCTGCTAACTATGGCTACACCTTC. It translates to CATRVAANYGYTF.

This chain uses TRBV30 with TRBJ1-1; no clear D gene. This CDR3 is 11 amino acids long. Trimming pared 4 bases from V and 8 bases from J, leaving 11 bases between. From germline, CDR1 is GTSNPN and CDR2 SVGIG (reference sequence). CDR3 coding DNA: TGTGCCTGGATCTCGGGTAAAGAAGCTTTCTTT. Amino acids: CAWISGKEAFF.